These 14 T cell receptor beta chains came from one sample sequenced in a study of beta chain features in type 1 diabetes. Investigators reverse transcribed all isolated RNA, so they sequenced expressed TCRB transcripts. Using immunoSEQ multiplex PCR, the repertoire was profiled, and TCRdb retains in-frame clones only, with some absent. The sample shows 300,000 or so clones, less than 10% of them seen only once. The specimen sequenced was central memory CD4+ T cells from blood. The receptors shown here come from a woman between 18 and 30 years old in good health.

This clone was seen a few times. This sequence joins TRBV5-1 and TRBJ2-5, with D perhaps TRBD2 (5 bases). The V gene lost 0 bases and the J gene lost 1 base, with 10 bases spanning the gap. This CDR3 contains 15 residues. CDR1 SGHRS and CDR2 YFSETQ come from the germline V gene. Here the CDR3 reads CASSLVRGPQETQYF. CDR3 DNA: TGCGCCAGCAGCTTGGTTCGGGGTCCCCAAGAGACCCAGTACTTC. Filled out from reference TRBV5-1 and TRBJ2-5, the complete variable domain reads KAGVTQTPRYLIKTRGQQVTLSCSPISGHRSVSWYQQTPGQGLQFLFEYFSETQRNKGNFPGRFSGRQFSNSRSEMNVSTLELGDSALYLCASSLVRGPQETQYFGPGTRLLVL.

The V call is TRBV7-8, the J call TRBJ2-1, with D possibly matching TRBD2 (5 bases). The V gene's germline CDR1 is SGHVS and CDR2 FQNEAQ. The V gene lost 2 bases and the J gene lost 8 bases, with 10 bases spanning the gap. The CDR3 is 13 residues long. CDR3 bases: TGTGCCAGCAGCTTAAGAGAGGGCGATGAGCAGTTCTTC. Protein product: CASSLREGDEQFF.

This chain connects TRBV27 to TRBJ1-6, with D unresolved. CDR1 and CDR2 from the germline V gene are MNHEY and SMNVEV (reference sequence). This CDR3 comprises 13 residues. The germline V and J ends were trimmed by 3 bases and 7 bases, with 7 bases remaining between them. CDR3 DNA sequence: TGTGCCAGCAGTTTTTGGGGAAATTCACCCCTCCACTTT. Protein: CASSFWGNSPLHF.

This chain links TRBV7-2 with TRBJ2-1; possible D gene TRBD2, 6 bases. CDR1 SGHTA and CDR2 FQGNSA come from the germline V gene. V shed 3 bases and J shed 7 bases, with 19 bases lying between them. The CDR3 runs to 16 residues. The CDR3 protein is CASSLDGAGRPNEQFF. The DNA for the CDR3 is TGTGCCAGCAGCTTGGACGGGGCAGGGAGGCCTAATGAGCAGTTCTTC.

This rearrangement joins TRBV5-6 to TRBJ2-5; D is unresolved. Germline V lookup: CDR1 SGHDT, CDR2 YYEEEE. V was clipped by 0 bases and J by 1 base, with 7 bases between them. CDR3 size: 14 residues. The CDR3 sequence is CASSLGGIQETQYF. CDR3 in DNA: TGTGCCAGCAGCTTGGGCGGAATCCAAGAGACCCAGTACTTC.

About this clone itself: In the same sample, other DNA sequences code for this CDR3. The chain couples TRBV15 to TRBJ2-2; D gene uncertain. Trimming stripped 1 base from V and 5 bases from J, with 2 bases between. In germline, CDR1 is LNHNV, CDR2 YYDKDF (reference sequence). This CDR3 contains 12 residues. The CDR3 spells CATSRGTGELFF. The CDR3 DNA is TGTGCCACCAGCAGAGGAACCGGGGAGCTGTTTTTT.

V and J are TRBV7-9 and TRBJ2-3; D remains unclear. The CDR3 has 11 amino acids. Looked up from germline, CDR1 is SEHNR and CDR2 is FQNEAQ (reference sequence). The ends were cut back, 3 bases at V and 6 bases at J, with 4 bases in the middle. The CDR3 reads CASSFGDTQYF. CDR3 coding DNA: TGTGCCAGCAGCTTCGGGGATACGCAGTATTTT.

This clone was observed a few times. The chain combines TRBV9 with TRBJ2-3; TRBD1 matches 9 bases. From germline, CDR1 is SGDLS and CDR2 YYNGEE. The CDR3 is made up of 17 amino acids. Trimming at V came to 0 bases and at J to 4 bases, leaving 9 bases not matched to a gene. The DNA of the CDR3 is TGTGCCAGCAGCGTAGGTCCGGGACAGGGTAGGGCAGATACGCAGTATTTT. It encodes CASSVGPGQGRADTQYF.

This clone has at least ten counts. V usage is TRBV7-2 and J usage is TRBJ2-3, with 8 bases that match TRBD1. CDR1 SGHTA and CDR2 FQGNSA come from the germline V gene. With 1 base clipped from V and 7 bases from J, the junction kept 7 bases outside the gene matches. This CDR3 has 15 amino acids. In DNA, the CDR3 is TGTGCCAGCAGCTTAGACCGGGGACAGGCAAATACGCAGTATTTT. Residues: CASSLDRGQANTQYF. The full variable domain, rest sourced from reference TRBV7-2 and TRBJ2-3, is GAGVSQSPSNKVTEKGKDVELRCDPISGHTALYWYRQSLGQGLEFLIYFQGNSAPDKSGLPSDRFSAERTGGSVSTLTIQRTQQEDSAVYLCASSLDRGQANTQYFGPGTRLTVL.

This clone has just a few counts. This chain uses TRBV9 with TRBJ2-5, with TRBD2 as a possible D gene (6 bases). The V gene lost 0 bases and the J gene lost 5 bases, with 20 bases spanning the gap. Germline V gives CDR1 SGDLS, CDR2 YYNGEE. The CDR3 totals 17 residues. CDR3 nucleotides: TGTGCCAGCAGCGTAGCCCCCTTAGTGGGAGGTCGCGAGACCCAGTACTTC. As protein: CASSVAPLVGGRETQYF.

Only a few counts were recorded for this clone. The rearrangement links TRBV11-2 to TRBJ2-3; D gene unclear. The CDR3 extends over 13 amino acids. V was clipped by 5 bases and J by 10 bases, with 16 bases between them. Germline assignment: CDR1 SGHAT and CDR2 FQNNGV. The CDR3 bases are TGTGCCAGCAGCCCTCGTACGTTAGGTTCGCAGTATTTT. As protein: CASSPRTLGSQYF.

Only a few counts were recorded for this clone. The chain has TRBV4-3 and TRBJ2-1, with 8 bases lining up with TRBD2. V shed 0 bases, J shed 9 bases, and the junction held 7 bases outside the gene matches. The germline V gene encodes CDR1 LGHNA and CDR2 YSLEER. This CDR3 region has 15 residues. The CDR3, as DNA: TGCGCCAGCAGCCAAGATTTAGGTAGCGGGACTGAGCAGTTCTTC. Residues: CASSQDLGSGTEQFF.

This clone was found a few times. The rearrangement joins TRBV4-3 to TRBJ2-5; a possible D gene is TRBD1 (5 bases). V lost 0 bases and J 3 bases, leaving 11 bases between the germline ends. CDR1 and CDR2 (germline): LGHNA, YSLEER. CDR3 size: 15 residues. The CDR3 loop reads CASSQEFRGKETQYF. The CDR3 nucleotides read TGCGCCAGCAGCCAAGAATTTAGGGGCAAAGAGACCCAGTACTTC.

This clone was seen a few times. The CDR3 DNA follows: TGCGCCAGCAGCTTGGAATGGGGGCACACCGGGGAGCTGTTTTTT. Protein sequence: CASSLEWGHTGELFF. The chain recombines TRBV5-1 with TRBJ2-2, with a weak D call TRBD1 (6 bases). Trimming took 0 bases from V and 3 from J, leaving 9 bases between them. The CDR3 covers 15 residues. CDR1 is SGHRS, CDR2 YFSETQ, per germline.